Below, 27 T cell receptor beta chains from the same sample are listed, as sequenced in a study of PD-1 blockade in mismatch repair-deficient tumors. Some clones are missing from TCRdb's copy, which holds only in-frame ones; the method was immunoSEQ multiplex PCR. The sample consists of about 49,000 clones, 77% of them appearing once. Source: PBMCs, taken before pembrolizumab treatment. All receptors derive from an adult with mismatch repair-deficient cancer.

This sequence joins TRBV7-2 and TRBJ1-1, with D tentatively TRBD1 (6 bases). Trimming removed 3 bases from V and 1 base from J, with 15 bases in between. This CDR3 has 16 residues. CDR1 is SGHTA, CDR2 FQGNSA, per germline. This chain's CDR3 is CASSFSPGHSNTEAFF. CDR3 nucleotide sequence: TGTGCCAGCAGCTTCAGTCCGGGACACTCGAACACTGAAGCTTTCTTT.

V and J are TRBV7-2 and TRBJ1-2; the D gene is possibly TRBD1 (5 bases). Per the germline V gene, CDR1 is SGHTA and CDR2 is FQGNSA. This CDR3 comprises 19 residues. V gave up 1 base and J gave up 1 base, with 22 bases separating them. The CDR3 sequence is CASSLVSLGQGSVNYGYTF. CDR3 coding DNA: TGTGCCAGCAGCTTAGTTTCTTTGGGGCAGGGATCCGTTAACTATGGCTACACCTTC.

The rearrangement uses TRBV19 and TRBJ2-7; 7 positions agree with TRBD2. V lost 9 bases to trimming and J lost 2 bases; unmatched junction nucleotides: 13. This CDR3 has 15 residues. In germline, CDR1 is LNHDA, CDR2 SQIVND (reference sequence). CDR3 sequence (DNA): TGTGCCAGCGTCACCGGGGGGACCTTCCCCTACGAGCAGTACTTC. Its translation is CASVTGGTFPYEQYF.

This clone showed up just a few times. Here the CDR3 DNA reads TGTGCCAGCAGCTCCCCTCGTCAGGGGGAGTTCTTC. Translated, it gives CASSSPRQGEFF. This rearrangement joins TRBV7-9 to TRBJ2-1; 7 nucleotides agree with TRBD1. V dropped 4 bases and J dropped 14; count of bases not matched to a gene: 8. This CDR3 spans 12 amino acids. Germline CDR1 SEHNR, CDR2 FQNEAQ (reference sequence).

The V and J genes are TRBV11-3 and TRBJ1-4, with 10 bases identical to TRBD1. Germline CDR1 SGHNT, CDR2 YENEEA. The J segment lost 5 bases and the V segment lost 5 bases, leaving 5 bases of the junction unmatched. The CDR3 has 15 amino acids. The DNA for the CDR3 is TGTGCCAGCAGCCCAGGGACAGGGGTCAATGAAAAACTGTTTTTT. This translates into CASSPGTGVNEKLFF.

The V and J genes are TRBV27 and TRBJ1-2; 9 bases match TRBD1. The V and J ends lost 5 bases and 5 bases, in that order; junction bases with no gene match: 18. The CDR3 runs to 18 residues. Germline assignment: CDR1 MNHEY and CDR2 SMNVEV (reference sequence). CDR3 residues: CASSQGQGGTSTRYGYTF. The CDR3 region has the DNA TGTGCCAGCAGTCAGGGACAGGGCGGCACATCCACACGTTATGGCTACACCTTC.

The CDR3 region is CASASTGSNTGELFF. Written as DNA, the CDR3 is TGTGCTAGCGCCTCGACAGGGAGTAACACCGGGGAGCTGTTTTTT. The chain links TRBV7-7 to TRBJ2-2; TRBD1 agrees at 7 bases. CDR3 length equals 15 residues. Germline values: CDR1 SSHAT, CDR2 FNYEAQ (reference sequence).

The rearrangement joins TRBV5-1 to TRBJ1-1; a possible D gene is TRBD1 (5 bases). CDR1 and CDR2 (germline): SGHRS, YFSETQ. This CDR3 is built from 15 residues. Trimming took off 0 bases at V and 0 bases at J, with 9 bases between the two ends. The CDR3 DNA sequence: TGCGCCAGCAGCTTGGCCGGGACGGTGAACACTGAAGCTTTCTTT. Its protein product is CASSLAGTVNTEAFF. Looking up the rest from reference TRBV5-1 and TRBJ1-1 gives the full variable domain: KAGVTQTPRYLIKTRGQQVTLSCSPISGHRSVSWYQQTPGQGLQFLFEYFSETQRNKGNFPGRFSGRQFSNSRSEMNVSTLELGDSALYLCASSLAGTVNTEAFFGQGTRLTVV.

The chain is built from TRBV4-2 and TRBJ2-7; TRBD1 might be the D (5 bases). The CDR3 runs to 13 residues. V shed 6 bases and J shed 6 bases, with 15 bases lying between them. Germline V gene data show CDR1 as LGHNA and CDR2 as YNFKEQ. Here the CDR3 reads CASSYGQGGEQYF. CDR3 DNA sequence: TGTGCCAGCAGTTACGGCCAGGGTGGCGAGCAGTACTTC.

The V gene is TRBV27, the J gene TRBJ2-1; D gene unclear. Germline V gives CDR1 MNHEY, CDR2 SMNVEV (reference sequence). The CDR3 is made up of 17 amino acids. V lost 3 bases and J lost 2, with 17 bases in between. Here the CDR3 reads CASSFRARQVTYNEQFF. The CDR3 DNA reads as TGTGCCAGCAGTTTTAGGGCTAGGCAGGTCACCTACAATGAGCAGTTCTTC.

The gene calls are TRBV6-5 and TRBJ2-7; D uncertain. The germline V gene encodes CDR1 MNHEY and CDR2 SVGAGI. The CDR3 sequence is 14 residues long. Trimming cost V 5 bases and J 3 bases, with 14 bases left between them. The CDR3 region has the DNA TGTGCCAGCAGTCTCCAGAGGACCGGCTACGAGCAGTACTTC. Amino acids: CASSLQRTGYEQYF.

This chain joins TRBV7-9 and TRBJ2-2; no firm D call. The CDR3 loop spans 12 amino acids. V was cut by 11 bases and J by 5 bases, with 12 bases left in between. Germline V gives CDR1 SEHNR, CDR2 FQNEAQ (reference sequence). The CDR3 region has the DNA TGTGCCCTCGTCGGTTTGACCGGGGAGCTGTTTTTT. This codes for CALVGLTGELFF.

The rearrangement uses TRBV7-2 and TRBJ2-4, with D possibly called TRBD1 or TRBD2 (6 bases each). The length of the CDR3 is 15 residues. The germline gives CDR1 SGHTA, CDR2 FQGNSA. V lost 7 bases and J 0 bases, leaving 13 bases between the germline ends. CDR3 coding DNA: TGTGCCAGCACCCAGTCGGGGGCAGCCAAAAACATTCAGTACTTC. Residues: CASTQSGAAKNIQYF.

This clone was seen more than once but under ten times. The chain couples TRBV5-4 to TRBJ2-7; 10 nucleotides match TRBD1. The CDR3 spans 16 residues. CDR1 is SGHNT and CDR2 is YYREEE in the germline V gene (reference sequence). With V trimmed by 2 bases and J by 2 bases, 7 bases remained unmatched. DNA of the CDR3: TGTGCCAGCAGCTTCTCCCCGGGACAGGGGACCTACGAGCAGTACTTC. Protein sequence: CASSFSPGQGTYEQYF.

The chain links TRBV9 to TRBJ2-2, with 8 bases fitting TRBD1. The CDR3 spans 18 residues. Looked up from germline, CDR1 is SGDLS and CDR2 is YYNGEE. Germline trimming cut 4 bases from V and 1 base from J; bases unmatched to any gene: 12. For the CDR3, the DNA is TGTGCCAGCAGCCCACAATCGTCCGGGACAGGGAACACCGGGGAGCTGTTTTTT. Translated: CASSPQSSGTGNTGELFF.

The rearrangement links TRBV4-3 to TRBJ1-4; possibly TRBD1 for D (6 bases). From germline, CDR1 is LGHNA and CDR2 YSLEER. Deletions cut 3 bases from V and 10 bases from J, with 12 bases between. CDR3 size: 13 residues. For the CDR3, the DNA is TGCGCCAGCAGCCAGGCCCAGGGGAGAAAACTGTTTTTT. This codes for CASSQAQGRKLFF.

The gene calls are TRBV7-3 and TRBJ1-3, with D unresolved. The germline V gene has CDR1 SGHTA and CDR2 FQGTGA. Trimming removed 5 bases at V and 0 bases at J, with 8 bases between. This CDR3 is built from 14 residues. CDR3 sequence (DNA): TGTGCCAGCAGCATTAGGGACTCTGGAAACACCATATATTTT. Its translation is CASSIRDSGNTIYF.

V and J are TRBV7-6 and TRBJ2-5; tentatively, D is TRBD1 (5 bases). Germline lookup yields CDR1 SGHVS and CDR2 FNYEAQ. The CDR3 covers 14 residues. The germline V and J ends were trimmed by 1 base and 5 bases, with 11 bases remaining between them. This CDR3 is CASSLVLSGETQYF. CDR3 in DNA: TGTGCCAGCAGCTTAGTGCTCTCAGGGGAGACCCAGTACTTC.

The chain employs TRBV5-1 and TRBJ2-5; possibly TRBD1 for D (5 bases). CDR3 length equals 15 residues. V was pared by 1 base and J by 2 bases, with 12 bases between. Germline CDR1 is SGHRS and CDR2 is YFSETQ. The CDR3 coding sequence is TGCGCCAGCAGCTTGAGTCTTGACAGTCAAGAGACCCAGTACTTC. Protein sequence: CASSLSLDSQETQYF.

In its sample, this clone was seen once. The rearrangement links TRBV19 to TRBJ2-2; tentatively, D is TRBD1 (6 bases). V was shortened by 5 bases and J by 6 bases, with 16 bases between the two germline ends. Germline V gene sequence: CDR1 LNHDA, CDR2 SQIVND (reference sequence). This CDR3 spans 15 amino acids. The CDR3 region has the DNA TGTGCCAGTAGTGCCCTAGGACAGCAGTCCGGGGAGCTGTTTTTT. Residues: CASSALGQQSGELFF.

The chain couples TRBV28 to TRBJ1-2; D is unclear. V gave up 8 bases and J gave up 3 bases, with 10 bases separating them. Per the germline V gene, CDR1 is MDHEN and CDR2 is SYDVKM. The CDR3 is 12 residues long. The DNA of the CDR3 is TGTGCCAGCGGCGGGCCGGACTATGGCTACACCTTC. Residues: CASGGPDYGYTF.

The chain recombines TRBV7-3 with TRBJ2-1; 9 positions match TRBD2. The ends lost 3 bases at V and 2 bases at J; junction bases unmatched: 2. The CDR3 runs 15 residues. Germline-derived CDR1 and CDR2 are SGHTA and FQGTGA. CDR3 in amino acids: CASSFLAGTYNEQFF. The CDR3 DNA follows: TGTGCCAGCAGCTTTCTAGCGGGAACCTACAATGAGCAGTTCTTC. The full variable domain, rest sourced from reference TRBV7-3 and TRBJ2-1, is GAGVSQTPSNKVTEKGKYVELRCDPISGHTALYWYRQSLGQGPEFLIYFQGTGAADDSGLPNDRFFAVRPEGSVSTLKIQRTERGDSAVYLCASSFLAGTYNEQFFGPGTRLTVL.

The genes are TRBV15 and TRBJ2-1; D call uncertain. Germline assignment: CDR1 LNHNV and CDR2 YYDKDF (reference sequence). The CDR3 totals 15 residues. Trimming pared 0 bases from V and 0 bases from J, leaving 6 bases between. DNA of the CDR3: TGTGCCACCAGCAGAGATCTTGGCTCCTACAATGAGCAGTTCTTC. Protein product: CATSRDLGSYNEQFF.

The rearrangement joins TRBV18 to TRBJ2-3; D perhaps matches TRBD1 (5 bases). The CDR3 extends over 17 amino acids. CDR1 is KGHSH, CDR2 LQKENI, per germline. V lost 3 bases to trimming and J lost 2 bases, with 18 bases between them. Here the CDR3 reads CASSPPSTVFNTDTQYF. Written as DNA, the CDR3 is TGTGCCAGCTCACCGCCTTCGACAGTATTCAACACAGATACGCAGTATTTT.

CDR3 DNA sequence: TGTGCCAGCAGCCTAGTCGGAACCCCAGGGAACGAGCAGTACTTC. Its translation: CASSLVGTPGNEQYF. The rearrangement joins TRBV4-2 to TRBJ2-7; D is perhaps TRBD1 (5 bases). Trimming took off 4 bases at V and 5 bases at J, with 18 bases between the two ends. The CDR3 totals 15 residues. Germline loops: CDR1 LGHNA, CDR2 YNFKEQ.

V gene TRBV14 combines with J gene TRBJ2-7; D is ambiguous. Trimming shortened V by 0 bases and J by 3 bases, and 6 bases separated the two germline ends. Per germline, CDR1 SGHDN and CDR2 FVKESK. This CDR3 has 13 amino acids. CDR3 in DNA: TGTGCCAGCAGCCAAGAAACTGTCTACGAGCAGTACTTC. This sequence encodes CASSQETVYEQYF.

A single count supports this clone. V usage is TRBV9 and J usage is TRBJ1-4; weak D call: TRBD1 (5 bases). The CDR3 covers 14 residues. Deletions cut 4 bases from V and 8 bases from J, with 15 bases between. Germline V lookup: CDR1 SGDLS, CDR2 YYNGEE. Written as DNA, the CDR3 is TGTGCCAGCAGCCCCCAGGGACGAGCAGAAAAACTGTTTTTT. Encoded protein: CASSPQGRAEKLFF.